The T cell receptor beta chain described here comes from a study of shared clonotypes between healthy human individuals. Genomic DNA of each subset was evenly split across several immunoSEQ plates. Here immunoSEQ multiplex PCR was the method, and the copy in TCRdb shows in-frame clones only, minus some. The repertoire holds a few hundred thousand clones, with around 87% as singletons. Every contributor of samples was a Caucasian grown-up residing in Nashville, Tennessee. CD45RO+ cells joined CCR7-negative CD45RA+ TemRA cells to form CD8 memory. The CDR3 has 15 amino acids. V lost 4 bases, J lost 6 bases, and 7 bases stayed unmatched. CDR1 and CDR2 (germline): SGHDT, YYEEEE.

The source of this sequence is a young man in good health. The sample was memory CD8+ T cells sorted from blood. Subset indicated: CD45RO+ cells pooled with CCR7-negative TemRA cells. The chain carries TRBV5-6 and TRBJ1-5; 10 nucleotides align to TRBD1. DNA for the CDR3: TGTGCCAGCAGCCACGGGACAGGGGAAAGTCAGCCCCAGCATTTT. This sequence encodes CASSHGTGESQPQHF.